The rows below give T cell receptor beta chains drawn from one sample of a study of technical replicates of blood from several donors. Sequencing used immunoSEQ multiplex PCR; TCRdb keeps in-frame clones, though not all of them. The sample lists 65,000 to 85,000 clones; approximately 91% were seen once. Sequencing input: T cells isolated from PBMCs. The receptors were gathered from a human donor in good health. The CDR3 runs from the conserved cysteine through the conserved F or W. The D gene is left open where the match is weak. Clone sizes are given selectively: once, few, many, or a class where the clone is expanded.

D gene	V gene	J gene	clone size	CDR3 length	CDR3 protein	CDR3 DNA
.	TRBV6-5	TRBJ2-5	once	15	CASSYSGGTQETQYF	TGTGCCAGCAGTTACTCGGGAGGAACCCAAGAGACCCAGTACTTC
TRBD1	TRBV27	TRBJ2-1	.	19	CASNRGPGLVRQNYNEQFF	TGTGCCAGTAACAGGGGGCCAGGATTGGTACGGCAGAACTACAATGAGCAGTTCTTC
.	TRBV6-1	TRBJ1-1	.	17	CASSVAIQSRDRTEAFF	TGTGCCAGCAGTGTCGCCATACAGTCGAGGGATCGCACTGAAGCTTTCTTT
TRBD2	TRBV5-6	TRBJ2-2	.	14	CASSLAGAHGELFF	TGTGCCAGCAGCTTAGCGGGAGCCCACGGGGAGCTGTTTTTT
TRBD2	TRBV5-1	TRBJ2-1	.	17	CASSWNLAGARFNEQFF	TGCGCCAGCAGCTGGAACCTAGCGGGAGCTAGGTTCAATGAGCAGTTCTTC
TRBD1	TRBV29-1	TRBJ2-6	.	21	CSVDIPSGTVGRASGANVLTF	TGCAGCGTTGATATACCCTCCGGGACAGTGGGGAGAGCCTCTGGGGCCAACGTCCTGACTTTC
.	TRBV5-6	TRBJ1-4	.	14	CASSLGQDNEKLFF	TGTGCCAGCAGCTTGGGACAGGACAATGAAAAACTGTTTTTT
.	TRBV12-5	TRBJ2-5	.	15	CASGLGQSIQETQYF	TGTGCTAGTGGTTTGGGACAGTCAATCCAAGAGACCCAGTACTTC
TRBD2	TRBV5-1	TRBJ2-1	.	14	CASTNGLAHNEQFF	TGCGCCAGCACGAACGGACTAGCCCACAATGAGCAGTTCTTC
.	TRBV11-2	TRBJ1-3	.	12	CASTVLGNTIYF	TGTGCCAGCACCGTACTTGGAAACACCATATATTTT
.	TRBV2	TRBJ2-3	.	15	CASEKERASTDTQYF	TGTGCCAGTGAAAAGGAGCGTGCTAGCACAGATACGCAGTATTTT
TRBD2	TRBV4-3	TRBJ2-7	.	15	CASSQVAAGVYEQYF	TGCGCCAGCAGCCAAGTAGCAGCGGGAGTGTACGAGCAGTACTTC
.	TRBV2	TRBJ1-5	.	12	CASSLGRQPQHF	TGTGCCAGCAGTTTGGGGCGACAGCCCCAGCATTTT
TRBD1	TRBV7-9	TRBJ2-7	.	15	CASSPDWDRPYEQYF	TGTGCCAGCAGCCCAGATTGGGACAGGCCCTACGAGCAGTACTTC
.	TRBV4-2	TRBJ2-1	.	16	CASSQDFREVYNEQFF	TGTGCCAGCAGCCAAGATTTCCGAGAAGTATACAATGAGCAGTTCTTC
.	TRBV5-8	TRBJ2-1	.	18	CASSLYEGGQISYNEQFF	TGTGCCAGCAGCCTATACGAGGGCGGGCAAATCTCCTACAATGAGCAGTTCTTC
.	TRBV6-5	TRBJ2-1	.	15	CASSYNAASYNEQFF	TGTGCCAGCAGTTACAATGCGGCCTCCTACAATGAGCAGTTCTTC
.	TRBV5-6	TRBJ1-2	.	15	CASSYHREPNYGYTF	TGTGCCAGCAGCTACCATAGGGAGCCCAACTATGGCTACACCTTC